This T cell receptor (beta chain) was documented in a study of T cell responses to AZD1222 COVID-19 vaccine. Study results and caveats: Clonal diversity was possibly underestimated, and the donors were mostly white British, with more females.

TCRdb's table, derived via immunoSEQ multiplex PCR, lists solely in-frame clones and lacks some. The repertoire has about 110,000 clones, around 94% of them found once; the top ten carry roughly 2%. Remarks on this clone: What it binds is unknown.

This TCR was sampled from an adult in good health. Material: peripheral blood, obtained on day 0 of AZD1222 vaccination.

CDR3 nucleotide sequence: TGTGCCTGGACTGTTGGCCTGAGCTATGGCTACACCTTC. Protein product: CAWTVGLSYGYTF. The rearrangement uses TRBV30 and TRBJ1-2; D is uncertain. Germline assignment: CDR1 GTSNPN and CDR2 SVGIG (reference sequence). V shed 4 bases and J shed 4 bases, with 13 bases lying between them. This CDR3 has 13 amino acids.